Listed below are T cell receptor beta chains from one sample, sequenced in a study of human T cells and chemical hapten exposure. MiXCR was run by TCRdb on the RACE reads, yielding one entry per CDR3 protein. Of around 42,000 distinct CDR3 sequences in the sample, about 9.6% were seen once. The sequenced sample was whole blood, obtained in connection with sensitization to the hapten diphenylcyclopropenone (DPC). These receptors came from a woman younger than 45 with alopecia areata. Some clones in this sample may be carry-over from other donors' samples. The CDR3 runs from the conserved cysteine through the conserved F or W. D genes are given only for firm matches. Part of the rows lack a size; the others show once, few, many or a class for expanded clones.

v_call	d_call	cdr3_length	clone_size	j_call	cdr3_aa	cdr3_nt
TRBV28	-	17	-	TRBJ2-1	CASSPVAEVGSYNEQFF	TGTGCCAGCAGTCCCGTGGCCGAGGTGGGCTCCTACAATGAGCAGTTCTTC
TRBV20-1	TRBD2	16	-	TRBJ2-7	CSATSGGGALSYEQYF	TGCAGTGCCACATCCGGCGGGGGGGCCCTCTCCTACGAGCAGTACTTC
TRBV20-1	TRBD2	18	few	TRBJ2-1	CSAREGSGLAGSYNEQFF	TGCAGTGCTAGAGAAGGGTCCGGGCTAGCGGGATCCTACAATGAGCAGTTCTTC
TRBV19	TRBD1	15	many	TRBJ2-5	CASSAPGQGKETQYF	TGTGCCAGTAGTGCACCGGGACAGGGGAAGGAGACCCAGTACTTC
TRBV27	TRBD2	16	few	TRBJ2-4	CASSPLPTGGGNIQYF	TGTGCCAGCAGCCCTCTCCCGACAGGCGGGGGGAACATTCAGTACTTC
TRBV7-8	TRBD1	13	-	TRBJ1-2	CASSPRDSFGYTF	TGTGCCAGCAGCCCACGGGACAGCTTTGGCTACACCTTC
TRBV5-1	-	13	many	TRBJ1-1	CASSQFGGTEAFF	TGCGCCAGCTCCCAATTTGGGGGAACTGAAGCTTTCTTT
TRBV5-1	TRBD2	17	few	TRBJ2-5	CASSFTSTAGAGETQYF	TGCGCCAGCAGCTTTACCAGTACAGCGGGGGCCGGGGAGACCCAGTACTTC
TRBV2	TRBD1	16	few	TRBJ2-2	CASSGLWTGNTGELFF	TGTGCCAGCAGTGGTCTCTGGACAGGGAACACCGGGGAGCTGTTTTTT
TRBV2	TRBD1	15	many	TRBJ1-5	CASNRGSSSNQPQHF	TGTGCCAGCAACAGGGGTTCGAGTAGCAATCAGCCCCAGCATTTT
TRBV7-7	TRBD1	14	many	TRBJ2-5	CASSSFDRGETQYF	TGTGCCAGCAGCTCTTTCGACAGGGGGGAGACCCAGTACTTC
TRBV7-9	-	15	many	TRBJ2-2	CASSLVGGVTGELFF	TGTGCCAGCAGCTTAGTAGGAGGTGTCACCGGGGAGCTGTTTTTT
TRBV29-1	-	11	-	TRBJ2-5	CGGGARETQYF	TGCGGCGGTGGGGCGAGGGAGACCCAGTACTTC
TRBV6-5	-	14	few	TRBJ1-1	CASTQVRGDTEAFF	TGTGCCAGCACCCAAGTAAGGGGCGACACTGAAGCTTTCTTT
TRBV28	TRBD1	14	few	TRBJ2-7	CASSLDRVRYEQYF	TGTGCCAGCAGCCTTGACAGGGTCCGGTACGAGCAGTACTTC
TRBV4-3	TRBD2	17	-	TRBJ2-3	CASSQDPPGGLTDTQYF	TGCGCCAGCAGCCAAGATCCCCCGGGGGGGCTTACAGATACGCAGTATTTT
TRBV7-2	-	12	many	TRBJ1-5	CASSLVRQPQHF	TGTGCCAGCAGCTTAGTCCGGCAGCCCCAGCATTTT
TRBV7-2	-	16	few	TRBJ2-7	CASSLVSGGPFGEQYF	TGTGCCAGCAGCTTAGTGTCGGGGGGCCCCTTCGGCGAGCAGTACTTC
TRBV3-1	-	11	many	TRBJ1-2	CASSDFYGYTF	TGTGCCAGCAGCGACTTCTATGGCTACACCTTC
TRBV7-6	-	14	-	TRBJ2-7	CASSLGQGPHEQYF	TGTGCCAGCAGCTTAGGTCAGGGGCCCCACGAGCAGTACTTC
TRBV6-2/TRBV6-3	-	13	-	TRBJ1-2	CASSYDDPYGYTF	TGTGCCAGCAGTTATGATGACCCTTATGGCTACACCTTC
TRBV28	TRBD1	18	many	TRBJ2-6	CASSPTRQGSSGANVLTF	TGTGCCAGCAGTCCCACCCGACAGGGGAGCTCTGGGGCCAACGTCCTGACTTTC
TRBV29-1	-	12	-	TRBJ2-3	CSVARDIYTQYF	TGCAGCGTGGCTCGGGACATCTATACGCAGTATTTT
TRBV11-1	-	14	few	TRBJ2-7	CASSLDPNPPEQYF	TGTGCCAGCAGCTTAGACCCGAACCCGCCCGAGCAGTACTTC
TRBV7-2	TRBD1	15	-	TRBJ1-1	CASSPQGEGITEAFF	TGTGCCAGCAGCCCCCAGGGGGAGGGTATCACTGAAGCTTTCTTT
TRBV28	-	14	few	TRBJ2-7	CASRLPGRPYEQYF	TGTGCCAGCAGGCTCCCCGGCAGACCCTACGAGCAGTACTTC
TRBV4-1	TRBD1	18	few	TRBJ2-1	CASSGFAGGARSYNEQFF	TGCGCCAGCTCCGGTTTTGCAGGGGGCGCACGCTCCTACAATGAGCAGTTCTTC
TRBV12-3/TRBV12-4	-	15	many	TRBJ1-2	CASSRGDGPNYGYTF	TGTGCCAGCAGCCGTGGGGACGGACCTAACTATGGCTACACCTTC
TRBV7-9	-	16	few	TRBJ1-1	CASSSPTGGGRTEAFF	TGTGCCAGCAGCTCCCCGACAGGAGGGGGTCGGACTGAAGCTTTCTTT
TRBV9	-	11	-	TRBJ1-1	CASSNRGEAFF	TGTGCCAGCAGCAACCGGGGTGAAGCTTTCTTT
TRBV4-1	-	16	many	TRBJ1-4	CASSERTFSTNEKLFF	TGCGCCAGCAGCGAGAGGACATTTTCAACTAATGAAAAACTGTTTTTT
TRBV30	TRBD1	11	many	TRBJ1-2	CAWGTGNGYTF	TGTGCCTGGGGGACAGGGAATGGCTACACCTTC
TRBV10-3	TRBD1	15	many	TRBJ2-5	CAIRAGTGEQETQYF	TGTGCCATCAGGGCCGGGACAGGGGAACAAGAGACCCAGTACTTC
TRBV29-1	TRBD1	16	many	TRBJ2-7	CSVEGGTAFASYEQYF	TGCAGCGTTGAAGGGGGGACAGCTTTCGCCTCCTACGAGCAGTACTTC
TRBV6-6	-	15	many	TRBJ1-6	CASSYSEGVLSPLHF	TGTGCCAGCAGTTACTCGGAGGGGGTACTTTCACCCCTCCACTTT
TRBV30	-	13	few	TRBJ1-1	CAWSGVRGTEAFF	TGTGCCTGGAGCGGGGTTAGGGGCACTGAAGCTTTCTTT
TRBV6-1	-	12	-	TRBJ2-7	CASISTLYEQYF	TGTGCCAGCATATCGACTTTATACGAGCAGTACTTC